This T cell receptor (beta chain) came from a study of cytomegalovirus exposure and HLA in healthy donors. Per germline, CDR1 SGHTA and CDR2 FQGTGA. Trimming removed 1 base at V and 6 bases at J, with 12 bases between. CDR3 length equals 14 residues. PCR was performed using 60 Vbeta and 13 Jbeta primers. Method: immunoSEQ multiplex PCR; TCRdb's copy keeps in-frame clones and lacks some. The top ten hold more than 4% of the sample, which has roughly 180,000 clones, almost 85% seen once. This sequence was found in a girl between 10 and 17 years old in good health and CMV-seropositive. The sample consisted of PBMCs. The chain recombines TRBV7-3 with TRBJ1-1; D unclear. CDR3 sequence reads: CASSLSPNWSEAFF. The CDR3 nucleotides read TGTGCCAGCAGCTTAAGTCCCAACTGGTCTGAAGCTTTCTTT. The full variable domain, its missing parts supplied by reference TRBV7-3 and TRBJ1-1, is GAGVSQTPSNKVTEKGKYVELRCDPISGHTALYWYRQSLGQGPEFLIYFQGTGAADDSGLPNDRFFAVRPEGSVSTLKIQRTERGDSAVYLCASSLSPNWSEAFFGQGTRLTVV.